These 30 T cell receptor beta chains share one sample of origin, sequenced in a study of blood T cell repertoires in COVID-19 (dated by TCRdb to the early 2020s). The library was obtained by the immunoSEQ multiplex PCR assay. In TCRdb, the immuneACCESS table is reduced to in-frame sequences with V and J assigned. These tables do not hold every clone; where another copy was compared, an unresolved V gene accounts for under half, and the others remain unexplained. This sample holds roughly 100,000 clones; about 80% were observed only once. The ten top clones hold about 12% of the sample. The sample consisted of peripheral blood. The receptor set was obtained from a human donor in a cohort sampled during active COVID-19.

The chain joins TRBV5-6 to TRBJ1-3; 10 bases are a match to TRBD1. Germline CDR1 is SGHDT and CDR2 is YYEEEE. After removal of 3 bases from V and 0 bases from J, the junction contained 9 bases not matched to a gene. There are 18 residues in the CDR3. This CDR3 is CASSWTGQGFPSGNTIYF. The CDR3 DNA follows: TGTGCCAGCAGCTGGACGGGACAGGGGTTCCCCTCTGGAAACACCATATATTTT.

This sequence joins TRBV7-2 and TRBJ2-2; 7 bases map to TRBD2. J was trimmed by 6 bases and V by 4 bases; bases with no gene match: 14. The CDR3 has 17 amino acids. Germline V gene lookup returns CDR1 SGHTA and CDR2 FQGNSA. CDR3 nucleotide sequence: TGTGCCAGCAGCTCATACGTGGCTAGCGGAGGCTCCGGGGAGCTGTTTTTT. This sequence encodes CASSSYVASGGSGELFF.

This rearrangement joins TRBV2 to TRBJ1-1, with 9 bases matching TRBD1. Looked up from germline, CDR1 is SNHLY and CDR2 is FYNNEI. This CDR3 comprises 15 residues. Trimming removed 0 bases from V and 8 bases from J; junction bases left unmatched: 7. This CDR3 is CASSEAGQGWGEAFF. DNA for the CDR3: TGTGCCAGCAGTGAAGCGGGACAGGGTTGGGGGGAAGCTTTCTTT.

The chain carries TRBV20-1 and TRBJ1-2, with D possibly being TRBD1 (6 bases). The V end lost 8 bases, the J end lost 6 bases, and 13 bases lay between the germline ends. This CDR3 is built from 11 residues. Germline values: CDR1 DFQATT, CDR2 SNEGSKA (reference sequence). DNA for the CDR3: TGCAGTAAGCCAGGGGTGGATGGCTACACCTTC. The encoded protein is CSKPGVDGYTF.

This chain connects TRBV3-1 (or the pseudogene TRBV3-2) to TRBJ1-2; D gene unclear. The CDR3 consists of 14 residues. V lost 1 base and J lost 6, with 12 bases in between. Germline V CDR1 and CDR2: LGHDT, YNNKEL (reference sequence). The CDR3 protein is CASSQVMTRDGYTF. CDR3 sequence (DNA): TGTGCCAGCAGCCAAGTAATGACTCGAGATGGCTACACCTTC.

This clone showed up just once. The chain uses TRBV2 and TRBJ2-2, with 10 nucleotides matching TRBD1. This CDR3 comprises 16 residues. The ends lost 4 bases at V and 3 bases at J; junction bases unmatched: 5. Germline CDR1 SNHLY, CDR2 FYNNEI. CDR3 DNA sequence: TGTGCCAGCAGTGTTTTGGGGACAGGGGACACCGGGGAGCTGTTTTTT. It specifies CASSVLGTGDTGELFF.

The rearrangement links TRBV7-8 to TRBJ2-2; 7 bases map to TRBD1. The V segment lost 5 bases and the J segment 6 bases; nucleotides outside the gene matches: 9. The germline CDR1 and CDR2 sequences are SGHVS and FQNEAQ. CDR3 length equals 15 residues. DNA for the CDR3: TGTGCCAGCAGCCCCACAGGGGTGAGGGCCGGGGAGCTGTTTTTT. It codes for CASSPTGVRAGELFF.

The gene calls are TRBV9 and TRBJ2-2, with 7 bases lining up with TRBD1. This CDR3 has 15 residues. Trimming removed 4 bases from V and 5 bases from J; junction bases left unmatched: 8. The germline V gene encodes CDR1 SGDLS and CDR2 YYNGEE. CDR3 in amino acids: CASSPRQGGTGELFF. CDR3 nucleotides: TGTGCCAGCAGCCCGCGACAGGGTGGGACCGGGGAGCTGTTTTTT.

This clone has a handful of counts. The gene calls are TRBV5-1 and TRBJ1-6, with TRBD1 as a possible D gene (6 bases). Trimming took off 0 bases at V and 8 bases at J, with 12 bases between the two ends. The CDR3 runs to 15 residues. Germline V gene data show CDR1 as SGHRS and CDR2 as YFSETQ. The CDR3 nucleotides are TGCGCCAGCAGCTTGGCCGGGACAAGATATTCACCCCTCCACTTT. Protein product: CASSLAGTRYSPLHF. The full variable domain, in which reference TRBV5-1 and TRBJ1-6 provide the parts outside the CDR3, is KAGVTQTPRYLIKTRGQQVTLSCSPISGHRSVSWYQQTPGQGLQFLFEYFSETQRNKGNFPGRFSGRQFSNSRSEMNVSTLELGDSALYLCASSLAGTRYSPLHFGNGTRLTVT.

The chain joins TRBV6-5 to TRBJ1-2, with a weak D call TRBD1 (6 bases). V was shortened by 0 bases and J by 10 bases, with 18 bases between the two germline ends. Germline lookup yields CDR1 MNHEY and CDR2 SVGAGI. The CDR3 contains 15 residues. Written as DNA, the CDR3 is TGTGCCAGCAGTTACTCCATAGGGCAGGGGAGACCCTACACCTTC. Encoded protein: CASSYSIGQGRPYTF.

The genes are TRBV7-6 and TRBJ1-3; D possibly corresponds to TRBD1 (5 bases). V lost 8 bases and J lost 8, with 13 bases in between. CDR1 and CDR2 from the germline V gene are SGHVS and FNYEAQ. The CDR3 runs 12 residues. In DNA form, the CDR3 reads TGTGCCAGCTCCGGGGAGGGACACACCATATATTTT. Its translation is CASSGEGHTIYF.

The chain combines TRBV7-9 with TRBJ1-4, with D tentatively TRBD1 (6 bases). With 5 bases removed from V and 10 bases from J, the gap between germline ends came to 14 bases. CDR1 is SEHNR and CDR2 is FQNEAQ in the germline V gene (reference sequence). The CDR3 length is 13 residues. The CDR3 DNA follows: TGTGCCAGCAGCCCTGAGGGGGAGGGAAAACTGTTTTTT. Translation: CASSPEGEGKLFF.

The CDR3 sequence is CASSTGWDTGELFF. CDR3 in DNA: TGTGCCAGCAGTACAGGGTGGGACACCGGGGAGCTGTTTTTT. The chain uses TRBV6-5 and TRBJ2-2; maybe TRBD1 (6 bases). The CDR3 contains 14 residues. V lost 5 bases, J lost 3 bases, and 10 bases lay in between. The V gene's germline CDR1 is MNHEY and CDR2 SVGAGI.

The V gene is TRBV4-2, the J gene TRBJ2-5; TRBD2 matches at 9 bases. This CDR3 is built from 16 residues. Trimming cost V 4 bases and J 0 bases; bases outside gene matches: 6. CDR1 LGHNA and CDR2 YNFKEQ come from the germline V gene. The CDR3 sequence: CASSLGERGDQETQYF. The CDR3 bases are TGTGCCAGCAGCCTGGGGGAGCGGGGGGACCAAGAGACCCAGTACTTC.

The rearrangement uses TRBV6-5 and TRBJ1-1; D uncertain. CDR1 MNHEY and CDR2 SVGAGI come from the germline V gene. V lost 5 bases to trimming and J lost 4 bases, with 14 bases between them. The CDR3 sequence is 14 residues long. CDR3 nucleotide sequence: TGTGCCAGCAGTCCTCGAGGCCTACCCACTGAAGCTTTCTTT. This translates into CASSPRGLPTEAFF.

CDR3 sequence: CASSQASGGAKNIQYF. In nucleotides, the CDR3 is TGCGCCAGCAGCCAAGCTAGCGGGGGGGCCAAAAACATTCAGTACTTC. This chain connects TRBV4-1 to TRBJ2-4; 11 bases are a match to TRBD2. Germline CDR1 is MGHRA and CDR2 is YSYEKL. CDR3 size: 16 residues. Trimming cost V 1 base and J 1 base; bases outside gene matches: 0.

The V gene is TRBV4-1, the J gene TRBJ2-3; 10 positions agree with TRBD1. Per the germline V gene, CDR1 is MGHRA and CDR2 is YSYEKL. This CDR3 comprises 17 residues. Unmatched junction bases numbered 10, after V lost 4 bases and J lost 3 bases. DNA of the CDR3: TGCGCCAGCAGCCGACCTCCGGGACAGGGGCGGACAGATACGCAGTATTTT. Amino acid sequence: CASSRPPGQGRTDTQYF.

The chain joins TRBV11-2 to TRBJ1-4, with D possibly matching TRBD1 (5 bases). Germline-derived CDR1 and CDR2 are SGHAT and FQNNGV. V gave up 6 bases and J gave up 8 bases, with 19 bases separating them. CDR3 length: 15 residues. This CDR3 reads CASSSTGSGGEKLFF. CDR3 sequence (DNA): TGTGCCAGCAGTTCGACGGGATCCGGGGGAGAAAAACTGTTTTTT.

The sample holds one count of this clone. This CDR3 is CASSLQVSSYEQYF. CDR3 nucleotides: TGCGCCAGCAGCTTACAGGTGAGCTCCTACGAGCAGTACTTC. The chain combines TRBV5-1 with TRBJ2-7, with D possibly TRBD1 on 5 matching bases. The CDR3 loop spans 14 amino acids. Germline assignment: CDR1 SGHRS and CDR2 YFSETQ. V lost 2 bases, J lost 0 bases, and 9 bases lay in between.

V usage is TRBV18 and J usage is TRBJ1-1; no reliable D call. Germline-derived CDR1 and CDR2 are KGHSH and LQKENI. Trimming pared 3 bases from V and 1 base from J, leaving 6 bases between. The CDR3 has 13 amino acids. CDR3 bases: TGTGCCAGCTCACCTCAGGCGAACACTGAAGCTTTCTTT. Residues: CASSPQANTEAFF.

The CDR3 protein is CASSLVQGLAGGNTGELFF. CDR3 DNA: TGTGCCAGCAGCTTAGTACAGGGACTAGCGGGGGGGAACACCGGGGAGCTGTTTTTT. The V gene is TRBV11-3, the J gene TRBJ2-2, with TRBD2 matching over 15 bases. Germline V gene sequence: CDR1 SGHNT, CDR2 YENEEA. The junction had 4 bases not matched to a gene; V was cut back by 1 base and J by 1 base. This CDR3 is 19 amino acids long.

This sequence joins TRBV3-1 (or the pseudogene TRBV3-2) and TRBJ2-2, with D possibly being TRBD1 (6 bases). The CDR3 is 14 amino acids. V lost 6 bases, J lost 2 bases, and 10 bases lay in between. Germline V gene data show CDR1 as LGHDT and CDR2 as YNNKEL (reference sequence). CDR3 nucleotides: TGTGCCAGCAGACAGGGCTCTAACACCGGGGAGCTGTTTTTT. This gives the protein CASRQGSNTGELFF.

This clone was counted only a few times. This chain connects TRBV11-3 to TRBJ2-5, with 9 bases matching TRBD2. There are 14 residues in the CDR3. The germline V gene has CDR1 SGHNT and CDR2 YENEEA. V was clipped by 7 bases and J by 5 bases; unmatched bases: 8. CDR3 DNA sequence: TGTGCCAGCAATAGCGGGGGCACCGGGGAGACCCAGTACTTC. This codes for CASNSGGTGETQYF.

The rearrangement uses TRBV29-1 and TRBJ2-2, with D tentatively TRBD2 (5 bases). Germline CDR1 is SQVTM and CDR2 is ANQGSEA. V was shortened by 7 bases and J by 7 bases, with 19 bases between the two germline ends. The CDR3 consists of 14 residues. The CDR3 nucleotides read TGCAGCGGGGGAGCGCAAGGTCTCGGCGGGGAGCTGTTTTTT. It codes for CSGGAQGLGGELFF.

This chain joins TRBV5-4 and TRBJ2-2; 10 nucleotides line up with TRBD2. Losses at the gene ends were 2 bases for V and 7 bases for J; bases not matched to a gene: 5. Germline V gives CDR1 SGHNT, CDR2 YYREEE (reference sequence). This CDR3 has 15 amino acids. The CDR3 is CASSLVLAGDGELFF. The DNA for the CDR3 is TGTGCCAGCAGCTTAGTGCTAGCGGGGGACGGGGAGCTGTTTTTT.

The V call is TRBV5-6, the J call TRBJ2-7, with D unclear. The ends were cut back, 3 bases at V and 6 bases at J, with 7 bases in the middle. The V gene's germline CDR1 is SGHDT and CDR2 YYEEEE. CDR3 size: 11 residues. The CDR3, as DNA: TGTGCCAGCAGCTGGAGCACCGAGCAGTACTTC. It is translated as CASSWSTEQYF.

The rearrangement joins TRBV5-6 to TRBJ1-2; no definite D call. The CDR3 loop spans 15 amino acids. From germline, CDR1 is SGHDT and CDR2 YYEEEE. V was clipped by 4 bases and J by 4 bases, with 17 bases between them. In DNA form, the CDR3 reads TGTGCCAGCAGCCCACCCGGCGTGGGCAGCTATGGCTACACCTTC. This gives the protein CASSPPGVGSYGYTF.

This rearrangement joins TRBV5-1 to TRBJ1-2, with 8 bases that match TRBD1. Germline CDR1 SGHRS, CDR2 YFSETQ. The ends lost 4 bases at V and 0 bases at J; junction bases unmatched: 8. The CDR3 sequence is 16 residues long. The CDR3 DNA reads as TGCGCCAGCAGCCCCAACCAGGGACAGGCTAACTATGGCTACACCTTC. This codes for CASSPNQGQANYGYTF.

This chain joins TRBV6-2 or TRBV6-3 and TRBJ1-1; 8 bases align to TRBD1. The CDR3 runs to 14 residues. Germline V lookup: CDR1 MNHEY, CDR2 SVGEGT. Germline trimming cut 5 bases from V and 1 base from J; bases unmatched to any gene: 3. Written as DNA, the CDR3 is TGTGCCAGCAGTCGACAGGGGTCGAACACTGAAGCTTTCTTT. It encodes CASSRQGSNTEAFF.

The rearrangement uses TRBV9 and TRBJ2-3; a possible D gene is TRBD2 (5 bases). Per germline, CDR1 SGDLS and CDR2 YYNGEE. The CDR3 is made up of 13 amino acids. Trimming pared 3 bases from V and 6 bases from J, leaving 11 bases between. This CDR3 reads CASSGTRGDTQYF. As DNA, the CDR3 is TGTGCCAGCAGCGGAACCCGCGGGGATACGCAGTATTTT.